The rows below give T cell receptor beta chains drawn from one sample of a study of blood T cells in healthy people across ages. In TCRdb, the 5' RACE reads were re-called with MiXCR into one record per CDR3 protein. This table has under 800,000 distinct CDR3 sequences, under 25% appearing once. Sequences were obtained from blood. Source of these receptors: a man between 65 and 85 years old in good health. Both conserved end residues are part of each CDR3. D genes are given only for firm matches. The listing skips clone size in some rows; elsewhere it reads once, few, many or a size class.

many,NA,TRBV27,TRBJ2-5,TGTGCCAGCAGTGCGTCACAGCTAGAGACCCAGTACTTC,CASSASQLETQYF
few,TRBD2,TRBV29-1,TRBJ2-2,TGCAGCGGGGGACTAGCGGGAGCAGGGGAGCTGTTTTTT,CSGGLAGAGELFF
many,TRBD1,TRBV5-1,TRBJ2-7,TGCGCCAGCAGCTTGTCGTCCCGGACAGGGGGCTCCTACGAGCAGTACTTC,CASSLSSRTGGSYEQYF
few,TRBD2,TRBV7-9,TRBJ2-1,TGTGCCAGCAGCTTAGGGGGGACTAGAGAGGCTGAGCAGTTCTTC,CASSLGGTREAEQFF
few,NA,TRBV6-1,TRBJ2-5,TGTGCCAGCAGTGAGTCCCGGGAACGGGAGACCCAGTACTTC,CASSESRERETQYF
few,TRBD2,TRBV5-1,TRBJ2-4,TGCGCCAGCAGCTTGGTTAGCGGGAGCAGCATTCAGTACTTC,CASSLVSGSSIQYF
NA,TRBD2,TRBV29-1,TRBJ2-7,TGCAGCACCACCGGGACTAGCAGAACCTACGAGCAGTACTTC,CSTTGTSRTYEQYF
NA,NA,TRBV3-1,TRBJ2-1,TGTGCCAGCAGCCAAGAAACCCCCTGGAGCTCCTACAATGAGCAGTTCTTC,CASSQETPWSSYNEQFF
few,NA,TRBV12-3/TRBV12-4,TRBJ2-1,TGTGCCAGCAGTCCGCGGGACGGGAAAACCTACAATGAGCAGTTCTTC,CASSPRDGKTYNEQFF
NA,NA,TRBV6-5,TRBJ1-4,TGTGCCAGCAAAAAGACCGGCCCTAATGAAAAACTGTTTTTT,CASKKTGPNEKLFF
NA,NA,TRBV5-1,TRBJ2-3,TGCGCCAGCAGCTTGGAAGGCGGGGTGTCCACAGATACGCAGTATTTT,CASSLEGGVSTDTQYF
NA,NA,TRBV3-1,TRBJ2-7,TGTGCCAGCAGCAAACTGACAGGACTGTCCTACGAGCAGTACTTC,CASSKLTGLSYEQYF
NA,TRBD2,TRBV3-1,TRBJ2-4,TGTGCCAGCAGCTTGGGACTAGCCGGCATTCAGTACTTC,CASSLGLAGIQYF
few,NA,TRBV5-1,TRBJ2-5,TGCGCCAGCAGCTTTTCAGGGACCGAGACCCAGTACTTC,CASSFSGTETQYF
few,NA,TRBV7-2,TRBJ2-4,TGTGCCAGCAGCTTAGGGAAGTCCAAAAACATTCAGTACTTC,CASSLGKSKNIQYF
many,TRBD2,TRBV11-2,TRBJ2-3,TGTGCCAGCAGCCAGGGGCTAGCGGGGCGCACAGATACGCAGTATTTT,CASSQGLAGRTDTQYF
few,TRBD1,TRBV7-3,TRBJ1-6,TGTGCCAGCAGTTCGGGACAGCCCAATTCACCCCTCCACTTT,CASSSGQPNSPLHF
few,NA,TRBV20-1,TRBJ1-6,TGCAGTGCTAGTTGGCAGGAGAATTCACCCCTCCACTTT,CSASWQENSPLHF
NA,TRBD1,TRBV2,TRBJ2-1,TGTGCCAGCAGTGGGGACAGCAATGAGCAGTTCTTC,CASSGDSNEQFF
few,TRBD2,TRBV11-2,TRBJ2-5,TGTGCCAGCAGTAGGCTTTGGTGGGGCGCAACGACTAGCGGATTCCAAGAGACCCAGTACTTC,CASSRLWWGATTSGFQETQYF
few,NA,TRBV20-1,TRBJ2-7,TGCAGTGCTAGAGACCCGGCCCCCTCCTACGAGCAGTACTTC,CSARDPAPSYEQYF
NA,NA,TRBV6-6,TRBJ2-7,TGTGCCAGCGGCCCCGGGACGGCCTCTTGGGACGAGCAGTACTTC,CASGPGTASWDEQYF
NA,NA,TRBV2,TRBJ2-2,TGTGCCGGCAGTGAAGGAAACAGGGATTCCGGGGAGCTGTTTTTT,CAGSEGNRDSGELFF
many,TRBD2,TRBV5-1,TRBJ2-1,TGCGCCAGCAGCTTAGCGGGAGGGGGCTACAATGAGCAGTTCTTC,CASSLAGGGYNEQFF
few,NA,TRBV7-2,TRBJ2-7,TGTGCCAGCAGCTTAGAAGGGACTAAGGGGACATACGAGCAGTACTTC,CASSLEGTKGTYEQYF
NA,TRBD2,TRBV5-1,TRBJ2-1,TGCGCCAGCAGCTTGGCCGGCACTAGCGATCGGAATGAGCAGTTCTTC,CASSLAGTSDRNEQFF
NA,TRBD1,TRBV28,TRBJ2-5,TGTGCCAGCAGTGACTCTCGAGACAGGGGGCGGGAGACCCAGTACTTC,CASSDSRDRGRETQYF
NA,NA,TRBV7-6,TRBJ2-1,TGTGCCAGCAGCGTATCACAGGGTTCCTACAATGAGCAGTTCTTC,CASSVSQGSYNEQFF
many,NA,TRBV18,TRBJ2-7,TGTGCCAGCAGCCCGTCGTCCTACGAGCAGTACTTC,CASSPSSYEQYF
NA,NA,TRBV4-3,TRBJ2-5,TGCGCCAGCAGCCAAGATCAGGGTTCGAGAGAGACCCAGTACTTC,CASSQDQGSRETQYF
few,TRBD2,TRBV7-2,TRBJ2-1,TGTGCCAGCAGCAGACTAGCGGAACTAATGAATGAGCAGTTCTTC,CASSRLAELMNEQFF
few,NA,TRBV9,TRBJ1-2,TGTGCCAGCAGCGTAGACTGGGCAGCTAACTATGGCTACACCTTC,CASSVDWAANYGYTF
NA,TRBD1,TRBV29-1,TRBJ2-7,TGCAGCGCTAGGGACAGTTACTACGAGCAGTACTTC,CSARDSYYEQYF
many,NA,TRBV6-6,TRBJ1-4,TGTGCCAGCAGTACGGGCCGGGAGATTTTTACAACTAATGAAAAACTGTTTTTT,CASSTGREIFTTNEKLFF
few,TRBD1,TRBV9,TRBJ2-6,TGTGCCAGCAGCGTAGCCCTTCCGGGACAGGCTGACTCTGGGGCCAACGTCCTGACTTTC,CASSVALPGQADSGANVLTF
few,NA,TRBV7-9,TRBJ2-1,TGTGCCAGCAGCCAGGACCGGCAGTTCTTC,CASSQDRQFF
many,NA,TRBV27,TRBJ2-1,TGTGCCAGCAGTTTAAGTTTGGACAGAGGATACAATGAGCAGTTCTTC,CASSLSLDRGYNEQFF
few,NA,TRBV29-1,TRBJ2-3,TGCAGCGTTGCTGGGCTAGCGAGCGCAGATACGCAGTATTTT,CSVAGLASADTQYF
few,NA,TRBV10-3,TRBJ1-2,TGTGCCATCAGTGAAGGAGGGGGTTTTGACGGCTACACCTTC,CAISEGGGFDGYTF
NA,NA,TRBV16,TRBJ2-1,TGTGCCAGCAGCCAATCTAGGAGCAGTACCTCCTACAATGAGCAGTTCTTC,CASSQSRSSTSYNEQFF
NA,NA,TRBV7-3,TRBJ2-5,TGTGCCAGCAGATATAGATGGTGCAATCTCGTCAGGCAAGAGAACCAGTACTTC,CASRYRWCNLVRQENQYF
NA,NA,TRBV7-2,TRBJ2-1,TGTGCCAGCAGCGAACAAGGGAATGAGCAGTTCTTC,CASSEQGNEQFF